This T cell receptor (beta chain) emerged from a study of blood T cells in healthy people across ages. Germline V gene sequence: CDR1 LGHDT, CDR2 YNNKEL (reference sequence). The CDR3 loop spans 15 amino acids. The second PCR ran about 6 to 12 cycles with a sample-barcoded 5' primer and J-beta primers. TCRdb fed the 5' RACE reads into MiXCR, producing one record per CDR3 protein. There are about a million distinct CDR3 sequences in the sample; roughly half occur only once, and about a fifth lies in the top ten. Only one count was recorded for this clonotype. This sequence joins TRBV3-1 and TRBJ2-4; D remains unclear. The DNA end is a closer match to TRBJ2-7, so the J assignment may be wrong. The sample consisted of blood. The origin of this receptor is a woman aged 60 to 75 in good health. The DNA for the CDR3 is TGTGCCAGCAGCCAAGTTCGGGCGTGGCCCTACGAGCAGTACTTC. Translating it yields CASSQVRAWPYEQYF.